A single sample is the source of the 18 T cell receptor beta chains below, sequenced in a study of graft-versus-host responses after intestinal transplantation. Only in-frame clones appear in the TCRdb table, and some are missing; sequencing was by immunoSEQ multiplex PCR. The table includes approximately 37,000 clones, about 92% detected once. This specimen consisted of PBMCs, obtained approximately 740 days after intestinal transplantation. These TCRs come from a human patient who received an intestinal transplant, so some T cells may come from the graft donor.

The CDR3 region is CASSGGSRDTQYF. The DNA for the CDR3 is TGTGCCAGCTCAGGCGGGAGTAGAGATACGCAGTATTTT. The chain has TRBV18 and TRBJ2-3, with TRBD2 identical over 7 bases. The CDR3 sequence is 13 residues long. Germline-derived CDR1 and CDR2 are KGHSH and LQKENI. V lost 5 bases and J lost 5; bases outside the gene matches: 4.

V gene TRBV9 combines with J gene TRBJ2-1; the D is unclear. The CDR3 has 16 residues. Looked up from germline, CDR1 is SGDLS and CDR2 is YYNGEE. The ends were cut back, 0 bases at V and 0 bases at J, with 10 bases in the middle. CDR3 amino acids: CASSVDRRHSYNEQFF. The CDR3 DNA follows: TGTGCCAGCAGCGTAGATAGGCGGCACTCCTACAATGAGCAGTTCTTC.

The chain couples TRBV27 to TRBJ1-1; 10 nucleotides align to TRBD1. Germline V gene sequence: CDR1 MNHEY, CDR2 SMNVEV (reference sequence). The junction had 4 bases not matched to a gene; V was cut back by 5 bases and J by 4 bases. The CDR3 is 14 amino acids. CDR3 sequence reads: CASSVGQGITEAFF. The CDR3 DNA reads TGTGCCAGCAGTGTGGGACAGGGGATCACTGAAGCTTTCTTT.

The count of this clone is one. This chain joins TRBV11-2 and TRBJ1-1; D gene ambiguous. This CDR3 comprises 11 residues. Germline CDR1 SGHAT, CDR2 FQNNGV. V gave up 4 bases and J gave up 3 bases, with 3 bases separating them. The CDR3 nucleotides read TGTGCCAGCAGCTCTTACACTGAAGCTTTCTTT. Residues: CASSSYTEAFF.

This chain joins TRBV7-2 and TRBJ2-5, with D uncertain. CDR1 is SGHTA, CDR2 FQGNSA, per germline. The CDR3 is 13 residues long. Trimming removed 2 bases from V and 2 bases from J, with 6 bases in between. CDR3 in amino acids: CASSLYTQETQYF. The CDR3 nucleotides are TGTGCCAGCAGCTTATACACTCAAGAGACCCAGTACTTC.

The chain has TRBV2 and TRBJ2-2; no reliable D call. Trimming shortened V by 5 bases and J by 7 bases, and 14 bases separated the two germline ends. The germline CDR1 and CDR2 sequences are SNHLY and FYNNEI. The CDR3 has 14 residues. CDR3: CASSRTLFNGELFF. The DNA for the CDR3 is TGTGCCAGCAGTCGTACCCTTTTTAACGGGGAGCTGTTTTTT. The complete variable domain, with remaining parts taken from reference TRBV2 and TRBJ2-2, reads EPEVTQTPSHQVTQMGQEVILRCVPISNHLYFYWYRQILGQKVEFLVSFYNNEISEKSEIFDDQFSVERPDGSNFTLKIRSTKLEDSAMYFCASSRTLFNGELFFGEGSRLTVL.

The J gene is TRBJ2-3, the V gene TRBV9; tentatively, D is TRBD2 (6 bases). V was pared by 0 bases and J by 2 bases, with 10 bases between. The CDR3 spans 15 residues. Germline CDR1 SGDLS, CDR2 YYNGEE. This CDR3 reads CASSVVGDFTDTQYF. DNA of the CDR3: TGTGCCAGCAGCGTAGTTGGGGACTTCACAGATACGCAGTATTTT.

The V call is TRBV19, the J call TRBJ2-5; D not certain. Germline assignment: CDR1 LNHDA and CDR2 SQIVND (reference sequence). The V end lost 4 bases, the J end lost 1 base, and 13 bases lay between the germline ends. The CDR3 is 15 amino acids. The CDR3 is CASSTWVSPQETQYF. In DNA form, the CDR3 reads TGTGCCAGTAGTACCTGGGTAAGCCCCCAAGAGACCCAGTACTTC.

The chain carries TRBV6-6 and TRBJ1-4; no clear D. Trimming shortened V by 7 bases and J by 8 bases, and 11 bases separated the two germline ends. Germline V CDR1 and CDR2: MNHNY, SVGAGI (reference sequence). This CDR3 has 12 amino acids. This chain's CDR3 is CASKNSPEKLFF. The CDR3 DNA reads TGTGCCAGCAAGAATTCTCCGGAAAAACTGTTTTTT.

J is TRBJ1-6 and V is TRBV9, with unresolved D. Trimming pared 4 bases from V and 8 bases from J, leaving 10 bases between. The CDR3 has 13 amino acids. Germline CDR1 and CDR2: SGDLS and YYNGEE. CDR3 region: CASSLGRDSPLHF. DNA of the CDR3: TGTGCCAGCAGCTTAGGGCGGGATTCACCCCTCCACTTT. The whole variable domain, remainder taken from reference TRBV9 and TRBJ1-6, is DSGVTQTPKHLITATGQRVTLRCSPRSGDLSVYWYQQSLDQGLQFLIQYYNGEERAKGNILERFSAQQFPDLHSELNLSSLELGDSALYFCASSLGRDSPLHFGNGTRLTVT.

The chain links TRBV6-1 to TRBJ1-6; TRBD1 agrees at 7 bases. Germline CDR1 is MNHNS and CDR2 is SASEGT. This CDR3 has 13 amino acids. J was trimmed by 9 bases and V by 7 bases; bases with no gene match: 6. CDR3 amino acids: CASNDREGSPLHF. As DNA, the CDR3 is TGTGCCAGCAACGACAGGGAAGGTTCACCCCTCCACTTT.

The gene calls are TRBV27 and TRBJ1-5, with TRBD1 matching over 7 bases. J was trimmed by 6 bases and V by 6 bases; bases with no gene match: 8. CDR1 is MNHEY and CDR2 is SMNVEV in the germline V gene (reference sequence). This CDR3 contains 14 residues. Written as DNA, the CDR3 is TGTGCCAGCAGATCCGGGACAGAGCTTCAGCCCCAGCATTTT. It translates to CASRSGTELQPQHF.

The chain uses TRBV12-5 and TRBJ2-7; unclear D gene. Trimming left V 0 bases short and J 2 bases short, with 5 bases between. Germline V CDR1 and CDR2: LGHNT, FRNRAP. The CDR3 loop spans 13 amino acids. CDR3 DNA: TGTGCTAGTGGTTTGGTAGAGGCCTACGAGCAGTACTTC. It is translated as CASGLVEAYEQYF.

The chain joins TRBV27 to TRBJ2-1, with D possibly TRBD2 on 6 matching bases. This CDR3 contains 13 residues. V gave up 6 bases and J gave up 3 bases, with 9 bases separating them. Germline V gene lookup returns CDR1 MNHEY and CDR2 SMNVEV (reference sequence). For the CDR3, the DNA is TGTGCCAGCAGACGGGACTTCTACAATGAGCAGTTCTTC. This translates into CASRRDFYNEQFF.

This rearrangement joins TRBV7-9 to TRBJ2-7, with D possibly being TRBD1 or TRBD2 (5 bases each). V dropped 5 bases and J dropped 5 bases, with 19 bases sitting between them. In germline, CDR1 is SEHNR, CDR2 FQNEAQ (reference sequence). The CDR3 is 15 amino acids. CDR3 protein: CASSSTRDRPDEQYF. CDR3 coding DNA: TGTGCCAGCAGCAGTACCCGGGACCGTCCGGACGAGCAGTACTTC. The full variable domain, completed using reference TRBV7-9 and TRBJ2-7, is DTGVSQNPRHKITKRGQNVTFRCDPISEHNRLYWYRQTLGQGPEFLTYFQNEAQLEKSRLLSDRFSAERPKGSFSTLEIQRTEQGDSAMYLCASSSTRDRPDEQYFGPGTRLTVT.

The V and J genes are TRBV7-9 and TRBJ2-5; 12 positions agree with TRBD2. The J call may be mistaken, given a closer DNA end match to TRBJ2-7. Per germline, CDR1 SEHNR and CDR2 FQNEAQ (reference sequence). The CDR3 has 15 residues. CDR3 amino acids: CASSMTSGGNYEQYF. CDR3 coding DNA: TGTGCCAGCAGCATGACTAGCGGGGGAAACTACGAGCAGTACTTC.

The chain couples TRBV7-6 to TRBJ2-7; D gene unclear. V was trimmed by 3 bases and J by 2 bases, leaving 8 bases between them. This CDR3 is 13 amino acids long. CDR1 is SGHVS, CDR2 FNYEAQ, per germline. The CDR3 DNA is TGTGCCAGCAGCTTGGAGCCGCCCTACGAGCAGTACTTC. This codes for CASSLEPPYEQYF. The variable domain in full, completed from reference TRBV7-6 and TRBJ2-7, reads GAGVSQSPRYKVTKRGQDVALRCDPISGHVSLYWYRQALGQGPEFLTYFNYEAQQDKSGLPNDRFSAERPEGSISTLTIQRTEQRDSAMYRCASSLEPPYEQYFGPGTRLTVT.

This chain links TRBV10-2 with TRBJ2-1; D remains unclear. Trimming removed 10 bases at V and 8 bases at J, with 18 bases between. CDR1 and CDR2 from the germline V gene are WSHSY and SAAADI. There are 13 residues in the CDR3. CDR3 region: CATTTASVYEQFF. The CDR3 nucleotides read TGCGCCACCACGACGGCTAGTGTCTATGAGCAGTTCTTC.